This note documents a single T cell receptor (beta chain) sequence. The data are from a study of radiotherapy plus CTLA-4 blockade in lung cancer. The assay was immunoSEQ multiplex PCR, and TCRdb's table has in-frame clones only and misses some. The sample has 130,000 or so clones; approximately 90% are singletons. The CDR3 spans 13 residues. CDR1 is MNHEY and CDR2 is SVGAGI in the germline V gene. Trimming shortened V by 0 bases and J by 8 bases, and 10 bases separated the two germline ends. The J gene is TRBJ1-2, the V gene TRBV6-5; D is possibly TRBD1 (5 bases). Here the sequenced sample was peripheral blood, taken from a patient treated with radiotherapy plus ipilimumab. This sequence was found in a human donor with non-small cell lung cancer that progressed on radiotherapy plus ipilimumab. The CDR3 protein is CASSYSWGQGYTF. CDR3 DNA: TGTGCCAGCAGTTACTCGTGGGGCCAGGGCTACACCTTC.